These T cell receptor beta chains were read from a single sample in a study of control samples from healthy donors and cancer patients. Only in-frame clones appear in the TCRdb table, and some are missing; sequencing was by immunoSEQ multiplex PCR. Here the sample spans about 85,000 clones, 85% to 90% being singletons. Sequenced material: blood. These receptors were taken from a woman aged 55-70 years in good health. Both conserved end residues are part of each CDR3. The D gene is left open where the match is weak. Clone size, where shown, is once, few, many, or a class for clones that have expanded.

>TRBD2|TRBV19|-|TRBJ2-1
CASSLTGAGGTYNEQFF
TGTGCCAGTAGTCTTACGGGGGCGGGAGGAACCTACAATGAGCAGTTCTTC
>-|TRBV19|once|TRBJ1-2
CASTSRSYGYTF
TGTGCCAGTACCAGTCGATCCTATGGCTACACCTTC
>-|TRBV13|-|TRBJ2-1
CASSYGAGHNEQFF
TGTGCCAGCAGCTACGGAGCCGGACACAATGAGCAGTTCTTC
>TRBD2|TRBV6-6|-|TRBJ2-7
CASRRPGLAGYEQYF
TGTGCCAGTAGACGACCGGGACTAGCGGGCTACGAGCAGTACTTC
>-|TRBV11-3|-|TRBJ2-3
CASSKERGWSTDTQYF
TGTGCCAGCAGCAAAGAACGGGGGTGGAGCACAGATACGCAGTATTTT
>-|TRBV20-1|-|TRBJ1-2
CSASFSRTAYNYGYTF
TGCAGTGCTAGTTTTAGCAGGACGGCCTATAACTATGGCTACACCTTC
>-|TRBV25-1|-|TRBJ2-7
CASRGAPYEQYF
TGTGCCAGCAGAGGGGCCCCCTACGAGCAGTACTTC
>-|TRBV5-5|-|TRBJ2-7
CASSLAVPVISYEQYF
TGTGCCAGCAGCTTGGCCGTCCCAGTCATCTCCTACGAGCAGTACTTC
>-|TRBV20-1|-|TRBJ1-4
CSARLNEKLFF
TGCAGTGCCCGACTTAATGAAAAACTGTTTTTT
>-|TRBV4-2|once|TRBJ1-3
CASSPAEGGWGNTIYF
TGTGCCAGCAGCCCCGCCGAGGGGGGATGGGGAAACACCATATATTTT
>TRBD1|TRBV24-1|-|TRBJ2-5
CATSEHGTGPQETQYF
TGTGCCACCAGTGAACACGGGACAGGGCCACAAGAGACCCAGTACTTC
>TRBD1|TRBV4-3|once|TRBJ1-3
CASSLQDRGAGNTIYF
TGCGCCAGCAGCCTCCAAGACAGGGGGGCGGGAAACACCATATATTTT
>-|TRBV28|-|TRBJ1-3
CASSSRRYSGNTIYF
TGTGCCAGCAGTTCTAGGCGGTACTCTGGAAACACCATATATTTT